These 23 T cell receptor beta chains originate from one sample sequenced in a study of cytomegalovirus exposure and HLA in healthy donors. A multiplex PCR was run with 60 Vbeta primers and 13 Jbeta primers. Repertoires were generated with immunoSEQ multiplex PCR, while TCRdb's copy carries only in-frame clones and drops some. The repertoire shows 150,000 to 200,000 clones; the top ten hold 1% to 1.5%. Sequenced: PBMCs. Every receptor here comes from a woman aged 60-70 years in good health and CMV-seronegative.

The genes are TRBV7-9 and TRBJ1-6; a possible D gene is TRBD1 (5 bases). V was trimmed by 1 base and J by 6 bases, leaving 16 bases between them. The CDR3 has 17 residues. The germline gives CDR1 SEHNR, CDR2 FQNEAQ (reference sequence). The CDR3 coding sequence is TGTGCCAGCAGCTTAGGAGAAAGTGCAGGGCCTAATTCACCCCTCCACTTT. It translates to CASSLGESAGPNSPLHF.

V and J are TRBV7-8 and TRBJ1-1; D remains unclear. The CDR3 loop spans 16 amino acids. The V gene's germline CDR1 is SGHVS and CDR2 FQNEAQ. V was clipped by 3 bases and J by 4 bases, with 18 bases between them. The CDR3 coding sequence is TGTGCCAGCAGCTTGGGCCAACTTTACCGGCGCACTGAAGCTTTCTTT. Its protein product is CASSLGQLYRRTEAFF.

The V and J genes are TRBV7-9 and TRBJ2-2; 7 positions match TRBD1. The germline CDR1 and CDR2 sequences are SEHNR and FQNEAQ (reference sequence). The CDR3 extends over 15 amino acids. Trimming took 4 bases from V and 5 from J; bases not matched to a gene: 7. The CDR3 region has the DNA TGTGCCAGCAGCTCCGGGACAGTATTTACCGGGGAGCTGTTTTTT. This sequence encodes CASSSGTVFTGELFF.

The gene calls are TRBV6-6 and TRBJ1-1; D is undetermined. CDR3 length: 13 amino acids. Deletions cut 5 bases from V and 4 bases from J, with 11 bases between. Looked up from germline, CDR1 is MNHNY and CDR2 is SVGAGI (reference sequence). The CDR3 is CASSPPEGTEAFF. Here the CDR3 DNA reads TGTGCCAGCAGTCCCCCCGAGGGCACTGAAGCTTTCTTT.

The chain joins TRBV9 to TRBJ2-4; D is perhaps TRBD2 (6 bases). The V gene lost 0 bases and the J gene lost 8 bases, with 9 bases spanning the gap. This CDR3 has 13 residues. Germline CDR1 SGDLS, CDR2 YYNGEE. The CDR3 DNA is TGTGCCAGCAGCGTAGGCAGGGAGGACATTCAGTACTTC. Its protein product is CASSVGREDIQYF.

The chain joins TRBV19 to TRBJ2-7; 8 positions match TRBD2. Germline V gene lookup returns CDR1 LNHDA and CDR2 SQIVND (reference sequence). CDR3 length: 14 amino acids. With V trimmed by 7 bases and J by 0 bases, 5 bases remained unmatched. The CDR3 is CASTPGTSSYEQYF. The CDR3 DNA reads as TGTGCCAGTACTCCCGGGACTAGCTCCTACGAGCAGTACTTC.

The genes are TRBV5-4 and TRBJ1-1, with D possibly matching TRBD1 (6 bases). V was trimmed by 2 bases and J by 1 base, leaving 9 bases between them. The CDR3 extends over 14 amino acids. Per the germline V gene, CDR1 is SGHNT and CDR2 is YYREEE (reference sequence). CDR3 protein: CASSLGGPNTEAFF. Written as DNA, the CDR3 is TGTGCCAGCAGCTTAGGGGGACCGAACACTGAAGCTTTCTTT. The whole variable domain, remainder taken from reference TRBV5-4 and TRBJ1-1, is ETGVTQSPTHLIKTRGQQVTLRCSSQSGHNTVSWYQQALGQGPQFIFQYYREEENGRGNFPPRFSGLQFPNYSSELNVNALELDDSALYLCASSLGGPNTEAFFGQGTRLTVV.

CDR3 in DNA: TGCGCCAGCAGCTTTACTAGCGGGGCCCTCACAGATACGCAGTATTTT. Amino acids: CASSFTSGALTDTQYF. V is TRBV5-1 and J is TRBJ2-3; 10 bases align to TRBD2. The germline gives CDR1 SGHRS, CDR2 YFSETQ. This CDR3 is built from 16 residues. Trimming took 2 bases from V and 2 from J; bases not matched to a gene: 5. The full variable domain, completed using reference TRBV5-1 and TRBJ2-3, is KAGVTQTPRYLIKTRGQQVTLSCSPISGHRSVSWYQQTPGQGLQFLFEYFSETQRNKGNFPGRFSGRQFSNSRSEMNVSTLELGDSALYLCASSFTSGALTDTQYFGPGTRLTVL.

The chain joins TRBV18 to TRBJ1-5; D unclear. This CDR3 has 15 residues. V was shortened by 2 bases and J by 5 bases, with 13 bases between the two germline ends. The V gene's germline CDR1 is KGHSH and CDR2 LQKENI. CDR3 nucleotides: TGTGCCAGCTCACCAGAAACGGGATACTATCAGCCCCAGCATTTT. Amino acid sequence: CASSPETGYYQPQHF. Full variable domain (outside the CDR3, taken from reference TRBV18 and TRBJ1-5): NAGVMQNPRHLVRRRGQEARLRCSPMKGHSHVYWYRQLPEEGLKFMVYLQKENIIDESGMPKERFSAEFPKEGPSILRIQQVVRGDSAAYFCASSPETGYYQPQHFGDGTRLSIL.

The J gene is TRBJ1-1, the V gene TRBV10-3, with unresolved D. Germline loops: CDR1 ENHRY, CDR2 SYGVKD. This CDR3 has 14 amino acids. Trimming took 7 bases from V and 0 from J, leaving 12 bases between them. The CDR3 coding sequence is TGTGCCATCAACAGTCTCGAAATGAACACTGAAGCTTTCTTT. It yields the protein CAINSLEMNTEAFF.

V and J are TRBV7-9 and TRBJ1-1; perhaps TRBD1 as D (5 bases). The V end was cut by 7 bases, the J end by 5 bases, with 26 bases between. This CDR3 spans 17 amino acids. Germline assignment: CDR1 SEHNR and CDR2 FQNEAQ (reference sequence). The CDR3 here is CASTRLGRRTPSTEAFF. The CDR3 DNA sequence: TGTGCCAGCACCCGTTTAGGTCGAAGGACACCGAGTACTGAAGCTTTCTTT. Full variable domain (rest looked up from reference TRBV7-9 and TRBJ1-1): DTGVSQNPRHKITKRGQNVTFRCDPISEHNRLYWYRQTLGQGPEFLTYFQNEAQLEKSRLLSDRFSAERPKGSFSTLEIQRTEQGDSAMYLCASTRLGRRTPSTEAFFGQGTRLTVV.

The V and J genes are TRBV2 and TRBJ2-7, with 7 bases fitting TRBD2. The germline V gene encodes CDR1 SNHLY and CDR2 FYNNEI. CDR3 length: 14 amino acids. The V segment lost 2 bases and the J segment 6 bases; nucleotides outside the gene matches: 7. The CDR3 sequence: CASSESTAGLEQYF. CDR3 DNA sequence: TGTGCCAGCAGTGAATCCACAGCGGGGCTCGAGCAGTACTTC.

The rearrangement links TRBV15 to TRBJ2-1, with 10 bases matching TRBD2. The V and J ends lost 4 bases and 4 bases, in that order; junction bases with no gene match: 19. CDR1 is LNHNV, CDR2 YYDKDF, per germline (reference sequence). CDR3 size: 20 residues. The CDR3 protein is CATSNRDFSGGLFIYNEQFF. DNA for the CDR3: TGTGCCACCAGCAACCGAGATTTTAGCGGGGGGCTCTTTATTTACAATGAGCAGTTCTTC.

In DNA, the CDR3 is TGTGCCAGTGGAAACAGGGCCCCAGGGGTCCAGCATTTT. Translated: CASGNRAPGVQHF. This chain connects TRBV19 to TRBJ1-5; a weak D match, TRBD1 (6 bases). The CDR3 runs 13 residues. CDR1 and CDR2 from the germline V gene are LNHDA and SQIVND (reference sequence). The V end lost 8 bases, the J end lost 12 bases, and 20 bases lay between the germline ends.

This chain uses TRBV9 with TRBJ2-3, with 10 nucleotides matching TRBD2. Trimming at V came to 4 bases and at J to 3 bases, leaving 11 bases not matched to a gene. The CDR3 runs 17 residues. Germline CDR1 SGDLS, CDR2 YYNGEE. This CDR3 is CASSPLGSGLATDTQYF. As DNA, the CDR3 is TGTGCCAGCAGCCCTTTGGGATCGGGACTAGCGACAGATACGCAGTATTTT. Drawing the rest from reference TRBV9 and TRBJ2-3, the complete variable domain is DSGVTQTPKHLITATGQRVTLRCSPRSGDLSVYWYQQSLDQGLQFLIQYYNGEERAKGNILERFSAQQFPDLHSELNLSSLELGDSALYFCASSPLGSGLATDTQYFGPGTRLTVL.

The rearrangement uses TRBV30 and TRBJ2-3, with 12 bases fitting TRBD2. The CDR3 covers 19 residues. Germline lookup yields CDR1 GTSNPN and CDR2 SVGIG (reference sequence). V trimming: 3 bases; J trimming: 4 bases; junction bases outside the gene matches: 17. The DNA of the CDR3 is TGTGCCTGGAGCCCCCCCTGGAGGGCTAGCGGGGGGGAGGCAGATACGCAGTATTTT. Translation gives CAWSPPWRASGGEADTQYF.

The CDR3 bases are TGCGCCAGCAGCCCTGGTGGGCGCGTAGACTCCTACGAGCAGTACTTC. It yields the protein CASSPGGRVDSYEQYF. V gene TRBV5-1 combines with J gene TRBJ2-7, with D hard to call. The CDR3 is 16 amino acids. Germline-derived CDR1 and CDR2 are SGHRS and YFSETQ. V was pared by 4 bases and J by 0 bases, with 17 bases between. Variable domain in full (rest from reference TRBV5-1 and TRBJ2-7): KAGVTQTPRYLIKTRGQQVTLSCSPISGHRSVSWYQQTPGQGLQFLFEYFSETQRNKGNFPGRFSGRQFSNSRSEMNVSTLELGDSALYLCASSPGGRVDSYEQYFGPGTRLTVT.

CDR3 sequence: CAISEGGGSGEQYF. In DNA, the CDR3 is TGTGCCATCAGTGAGGGGGGAGGATCAGGCGAGCAGTACTTC. The J gene is TRBJ2-7, the V gene TRBV10-3; D might be TRBD2 (6 bases). The V end lost 2 bases, the J end lost 6 bases, and 14 bases lay between the germline ends. This CDR3 is 14 amino acids long. The germline CDR1 and CDR2 sequences are ENHRY and SYGVKD.

The rearrangement joins TRBV6-5 to TRBJ1-1, with unresolved D. The CDR3 is 13 amino acids. Trimming took off 2 bases at V and 7 bases at J, with 11 bases between the two ends. In germline, CDR1 is MNHEY, CDR2 SVGAGI. As DNA, the CDR3 is TGTGCCAGCAGTTACCCCAGCTCAGGTGAAGCTTTCTTT. This sequence encodes CASSYPSSGEAFF.

The chain recombines TRBV5-4 with TRBJ1-2; 7 bases align to TRBD1. V gave up 3 bases and J gave up 0 bases; unmatched junction bases: 5. CDR3 size: 15 residues. Germline CDR1 is SGHNT and CDR2 is YYREEE (reference sequence). The CDR3 sequence: CASSSPGTANYGYTF. The CDR3 nucleotides read TGTGCCAGCAGCTCCCCCGGGACAGCTAACTATGGCTACACCTTC.

The chain links TRBV13 to TRBJ1-1; D gene ambiguous. Germline V CDR1 and CDR2: PRHDT, FYEKMQ (reference sequence). Trimming removed 3 bases at V and 5 bases at J, with 10 bases between. This CDR3 region has 13 residues. CDR3 protein: CASSFSRRTEAFF. CDR3 nucleotide sequence: TGTGCCAGCAGCTTCTCCAGGCGTACTGAAGCTTTCTTT.

The chain links TRBV6-1 to TRBJ1-2; D perhaps matches TRBD1 (6 bases). V lost 2 bases, J lost 6 bases, and 13 bases lay in between. Germline CDR1 and CDR2: MNHNS and SASEGT. There are 14 residues in the CDR3. The CDR3 DNA reads TGTGCCAGCAGTGAATTTCCGGACAGAGATGGCTACACCTTC. Its translation: CASSEFPDRDGYTF.

This chain joins TRBV15 and TRBJ2-7; 7 bases are a match to TRBD2. This CDR3 has 12 amino acids. Germline trimming cut 1 base from V and 6 bases from J; bases unmatched to any gene: 0. From germline, CDR1 is LNHNV and CDR2 YYDKDF (reference sequence). The CDR3 nucleotides are TGTGCCACCAGCAGAGCTAGCGGCGAGCAGTACTTC. Protein product: CATSRASGEQYF.